This T cell receptor (beta chain) was sequenced for a study of blood T cell repertoires in COVID-19. CDR3 length: 18 amino acids. J lost 5 bases, V lost 4 bases, and 19 bases had no gene match. CDR1 and CDR2 from the germline V gene are MNHEY and SMNVEV (reference sequence). Some clones are missing from TCRdb's copy, which holds only in-frame ones; the method was immunoSEQ multiplex PCR. The sample holds fewer than 50,000 clones, around 83% seen once. The sequence came from a woman older than 75 with active or convalescent COVID-19. Specimen: peripheral blood. The J gene is TRBJ1-1, the V gene TRBV27; 7 bases align to TRBD1. Here the CDR3 reads CASSSGTNRGWWRTEAFF. The DNA of the CDR3 is TGTGCCAGCAGTTCCGGAACAAACAGGGGATGGTGGAGGACTGAAGCTTTCTTT.